Listed below are T cell receptor beta chains from one sample, sequenced in a study of blood T cell repertoires in COVID-19. The protocol was immunoSEQ multiplex PCR, while the TCRdb copy is restricted to in-frame clones and leaves out a portion. The sample yields 190,000 or so clones, more than 85% seen once. What was sequenced was peripheral blood. The receptors shown here come from a man aged 35-49 years with active or convalescent COVID-19. CDR3s include the opening cysteine and the closing phenylalanine or tryptophan.

CASSPRSSGGYEQYF TRBV7-8
CASSEDSGAQETQYF TRBV2
CASSQEGSGTEGYTF TRBV4-2
CSVRGGTGEYEQYF TRBV29-1
CASSPGVAGYNEQFF TRBV27
CASSPNSRNTEAFF TRBV18
CASSIGTGGSYEQYF TRBV6-5
CASSTRDRDNQPQHF TRBV4-1
CASSPSRGLGNTEAFF TRBV28
CASRAPGGQSEAFF TRBV25-1
CASSTREAYGYTF TRBV7-3
CASSTQGNTEAFF TRBV7-2
CGFAEAGNTIYF TRBV30
CASSKGDTTYEQYF TRBV21-1
CSASGLAGDLTSYEQYF TRBV20-1
CASSQTGDSGNTIYF TRBV23-1
CATSREPRGRGSTDTQYF TRBV15
CASSLVRASQETQYF TRBV5-1
CASYRYSYYGYTF TRBV6-5
CASRLAHRQGPYEQYF TRBV12-2
CASSQLGEGTEAFF TRBV14
CASKNRGLNTEAFF TRBV28
CATSDPPPHLPGTQYF TRBV24-1
CASSSSGGATEQFF TRBV5-4
CASSNDRGANSPLHF TRBV6-5
CASSPVRQWPNEKLFF TRBV18
CASSLDGNTEAFF TRBV12-3/TRBV12-4